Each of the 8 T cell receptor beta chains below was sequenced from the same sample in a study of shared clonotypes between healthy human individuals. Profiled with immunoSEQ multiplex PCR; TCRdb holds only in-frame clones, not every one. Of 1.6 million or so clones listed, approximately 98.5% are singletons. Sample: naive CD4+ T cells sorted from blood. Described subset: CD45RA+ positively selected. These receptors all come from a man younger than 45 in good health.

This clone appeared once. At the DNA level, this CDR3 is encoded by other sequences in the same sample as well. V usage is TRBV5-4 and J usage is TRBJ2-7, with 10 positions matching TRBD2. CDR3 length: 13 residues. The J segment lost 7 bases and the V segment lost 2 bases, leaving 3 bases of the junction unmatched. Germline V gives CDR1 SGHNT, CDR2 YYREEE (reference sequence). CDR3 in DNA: TGTGCCAGCAGCTTAGCGGGAGGGCTTGAGCAGTACTTC. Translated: CASSLAGGLEQYF.

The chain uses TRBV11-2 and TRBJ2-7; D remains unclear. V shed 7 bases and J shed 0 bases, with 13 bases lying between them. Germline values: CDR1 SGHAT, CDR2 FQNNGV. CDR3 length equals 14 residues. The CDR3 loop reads CASTPATSSYEQYF. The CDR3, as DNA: TGTGCCAGCACCCCGGCGACCAGCTCCTACGAGCAGTACTTC.

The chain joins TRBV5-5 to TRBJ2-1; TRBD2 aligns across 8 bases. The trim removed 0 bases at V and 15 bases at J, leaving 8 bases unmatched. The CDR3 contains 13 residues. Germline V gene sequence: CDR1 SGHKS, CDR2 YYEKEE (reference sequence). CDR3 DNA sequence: TGTGCCAGCAGCTTGGCGAGCGGGGGAATCGCGTTCTTC. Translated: CASSLASGGIAFF.

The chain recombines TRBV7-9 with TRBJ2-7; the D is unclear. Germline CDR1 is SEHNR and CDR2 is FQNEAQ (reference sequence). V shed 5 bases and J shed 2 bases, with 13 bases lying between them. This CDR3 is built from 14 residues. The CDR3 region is CASSPQIGTYEQYF. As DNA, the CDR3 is TGTGCCAGCAGCCCCCAAATCGGAACCTACGAGCAGTACTTC.

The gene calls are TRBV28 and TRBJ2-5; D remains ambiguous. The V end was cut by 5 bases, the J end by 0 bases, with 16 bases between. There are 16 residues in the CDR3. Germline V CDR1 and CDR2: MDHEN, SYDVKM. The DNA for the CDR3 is TGTGCCAGCAGTCATTACGTTGGGGTGGACCAAGAGACCCAGTACTTC. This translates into CASSHYVGVDQETQYF.

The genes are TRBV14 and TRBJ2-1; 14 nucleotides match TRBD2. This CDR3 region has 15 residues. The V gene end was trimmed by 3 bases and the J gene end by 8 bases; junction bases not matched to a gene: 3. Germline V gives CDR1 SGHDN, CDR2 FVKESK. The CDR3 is CASSQQGLAGDEQFF. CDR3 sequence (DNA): TGTGCCAGCAGCCAGCAGGGACTAGCGGGGGATGAGCAGTTCTTC.

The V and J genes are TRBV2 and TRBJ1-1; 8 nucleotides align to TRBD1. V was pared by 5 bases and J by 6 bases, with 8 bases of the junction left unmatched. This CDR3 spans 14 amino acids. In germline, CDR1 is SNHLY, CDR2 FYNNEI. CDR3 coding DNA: TGTGCCAGCAGTTACGAAACAGGGGGAGCTGAAGCTTTCTTT. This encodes CASSYETGGAEAFF.

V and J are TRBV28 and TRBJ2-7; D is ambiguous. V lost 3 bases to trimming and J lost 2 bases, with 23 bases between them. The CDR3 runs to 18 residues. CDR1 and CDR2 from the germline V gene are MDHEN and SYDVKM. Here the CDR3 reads CASSFVGRHNLGPYEQYF. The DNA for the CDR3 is TGTGCCAGCAGTTTCGTCGGCAGACACAACCTAGGACCCTACGAGCAGTACTTC.